Below, 5 T cell receptor beta chains from the same sample are listed, as sequenced in a study of regulatory T cells in long-lasting Graves disease. Regarding time point: persistent/refractory GD, antithyroid drugs over 5 years with positive TRAb. Construction of the TCR library relied on RNA isolated from PBMCs. The authors built TCR beta libraries using iRepertoire HTBI primers and Arm-PCR of CDR3 regions. TCRdb reprocessed the multiplex PCR reads with MiXCR, giving one entry per CDR3 protein. This table has about 290,000 distinct CDR3 sequences, around 20% appearing once. This material consisted of peripheral blood mononuclear cells (PBMCs), taken when the disease was refractory, from a patient treated with antithyroid drugs. The receptors originated from a female donor with Graves disease.

This clonotype was detected a few times. The CDR3 DNA is TGTGCCTGGAGTTTAACAGGAGTGAACACTGAAGCTTTCTTT. This codes for CAWSLTGVNTEAFF. V usage is TRBV30 and J usage is TRBJ1-1; possible D gene TRBD1, 5 bases. V was clipped by 2 bases and J by 0 bases, with 10 bases between them. The CDR3 contains 14 residues. CDR1 and CDR2 from the germline V gene are GTSNPN and SVGIG (reference sequence).

Many counts were recorded for this clonotype. This rearrangement joins TRBV2 to TRBJ2-5, with 10 bases that match TRBD2. CDR1 SNHLY and CDR2 FYNNEI come from the germline V gene. V was clipped by 6 bases and J by 4 bases; unmatched bases: 8. CDR3 size: 15 residues. The chain's CDR3 is CASRLSSGSSETQYF. CDR3 nucleotides: TGTGCCAGCAGGCTTTCTAGCGGGAGTTCAGAGACCCAGTACTTC.

This clonotype was seen only a few times. CDR3 DNA sequence: TGCAGCGTTGAAGGGACAGGGCTGGACGAGCAGTACTTC. It codes for CSVEGTGLDEQYF. This chain links TRBV29-1 with TRBJ2-7; TRBD1 matches 8 bases. CDR3 length: 13 amino acids. After removal of 1 base from V and 5 bases from J, the junction contained 4 bases not matched to a gene. Germline V CDR1 and CDR2: SQVTM, ANQGSEA.

At least ten counts were recorded for this clonotype. This sequence joins TRBV28 and TRBJ1-1; possible D gene TRBD1, 6 bases. CDR3 length: 14 amino acids. Germline CDR1 is MDHEN and CDR2 is SYDVKM. With 5 bases removed from V and 10 bases from J, the gap between germline ends came to 20 bases. CDR3 nucleotides: TGTGCCAGCAGTCCCGCTATCACCAGGGGACGAGCTTTCTTT. Its protein product is CASSPAITRGRAFF.

V is TRBV6-1 and J is TRBJ2-7; 8 bases match TRBD2. Trimming took 7 bases from V and 1 from J; bases not matched to a gene: 9. CDR3 length equals 15 residues. From germline, CDR1 is MNHNS and CDR2 SASEGT. Here the CDR3 DNA reads TGTGCCAGCACCTCCCCGACTAGCGCATCCTACGAGCAGTACTTC. Translated: CASTSPTSASYEQYF.